Presented here are 20 T cell receptor beta chains from one specimen sequenced in a study of post-analysis software for immune sequencing data. Their antigen targets remain unknown. Sequencing libraries made from TCR beta cDNA carried unique molecular identifiers. A single record per CDR3 protein comes from TCRdb applying MiXCR to the PCR reads. This table holds some 370,000 distinct CDR3 sequences, 30% to 45% found once. Study observations and caveats: With TRBV5-6, TRBV5-1 and TRBV20-1 included, about five TRBV segments were more frequent in patients than in controls.

Source material: blood. These receptor sequences come from a girl between 5 and 17 years old with multiple sclerosis.

This clonotype was observed a few times. The gene calls are TRBV6-5 and TRBJ2-5; 7 bases are shared with TRBD1. V lost 6 bases and J lost 0; bases outside the gene matches: 4. From germline, CDR1 is MNHEY and CDR2 SVGAGI. The CDR3 totals 14 residues. The CDR3 region has the DNA TGTGCCAGCAGGTCCAGGGGGTACCAAGAGACCCAGTACTTC. It encodes CASRSRGYQETQYF.

The rearrangement uses TRBV4-1 and TRBJ1-2; no clear D gene. The CDR3 length is 15 residues. V lost 2 bases and J 5 bases, leaving 15 bases between the germline ends. Germline V lookup: CDR1 MGHRA, CDR2 YSYEKL. CDR3 nucleotide sequence: TGCGCCAGCAGCCAACCCGGAGCTTCCCCTTATGGCTACACCTTC. Its translation is CASSQPGASPYGYTF.

This clonotype was counted a few times. The rearrangement links TRBV27 to TRBJ1-6, with no clear D. This CDR3 is built from 17 residues. The V end lost 4 bases, the J end lost 0 bases, and 13 bases lay between the germline ends. CDR1 and CDR2 (germline): MNHEY, SMNVEV (reference sequence). In DNA, the CDR3 is TGTGCCAGCAGTTCCGGGGTCCCCCGCTCCTATAATTCACCCCTCCACTTT. It yields the protein CASSSGVPRSYNSPLHF.

This clonotype was detected only a few times. The chain is built from TRBV7-9 and TRBJ2-7, with 8 bases aligning to TRBD1. The J segment lost 4 bases and the V segment lost 3 bases, leaving 11 bases of the junction unmatched. The CDR3 has 16 amino acids. Germline V CDR1 and CDR2: SEHNR, FQNEAQ (reference sequence). The CDR3 loop reads CASSLSPGGAGYEQYF. The CDR3, as DNA: TGTGCCAGCAGCTTGTCTCCAGGGGGCGCGGGGTACGAGCAGTACTTC.

The chain has TRBV2 and TRBJ1-6; D is possibly TRBD1 (6 bases). V lost 8 bases and J lost 1, with 15 bases in between. The CDR3 runs 16 residues. Germline V CDR1 and CDR2: SNHLY, FYNNEI. As DNA, the CDR3 is TGTGCCAGCGGGCAGTCCAGGGGATCCTATAATTCACCCCTCCACTTT. Protein product: CASGQSRGSYNSPLHF.

This chain uses TRBV13 with TRBJ1-2, with TRBD1 matching 9 bases. CDR3 size: 15 residues. Germline V gene sequence: CDR1 PRHDT, CDR2 FYEKMQ (reference sequence). With V trimmed by 5 bases and J by 5 bases, 9 bases remained unmatched. This CDR3 reads CASSLLTGGKYGYTF. DNA of the CDR3: TGTGCCAGCAGCCTATTGACAGGGGGGAAATATGGCTACACCTTC.

The J gene is TRBJ1-1, the V gene TRBV7-3, with 7 bases identical to TRBD1. Germline V gives CDR1 SGHTA, CDR2 FQGTGA. The junction had 5 bases not matched to a gene; V was cut back by 4 bases and J by 6 bases. The CDR3 sequence is 13 residues long. CDR3 sequence reads: CASSYTQGSEAFF. In DNA form, the CDR3 reads TGTGCCAGCAGCTATACACAGGGGTCTGAAGCTTTCTTT.

V usage is TRBV11-2 and J usage is TRBJ2-1; perhaps TRBD1 as D (6 bases). With 5 bases removed from V and 4 bases from J, the gap between germline ends came to 24 bases. This CDR3 has 18 residues. The germline CDR1 and CDR2 sequences are SGHAT and FQNNGV. CDR3 coding DNA: TGTGCCAGCAGCCCACTAAAGACACAGGGCCGGGGTTACAATGAGCAGTTCTTC. It specifies CASSPLKTQGRGYNEQFF.

The genes are TRBV12-3 or TRBV12-4 and TRBJ1-2; weak D call: TRBD1 (6 bases). The ends were cut back, 5 bases at V and 2 bases at J, with 12 bases in the middle. The CDR3 covers 14 residues. The CDR3 sequence is CASSRTAGNYGYTF. The CDR3 DNA sequence: TGTGCCAGCAGTAGGACAGCCGGGAACTATGGCTACACCTTC.

V usage is TRBV9 and J usage is TRBJ2-5, with TRBD2 matching over 8 bases. The length of the CDR3 is 16 residues. The germline V gene has CDR1 SGDLS and CDR2 YYNGEE. The V gene end was trimmed by 4 bases and the J gene end by 5 bases; junction bases not matched to a gene: 13. The CDR3 DNA reads TGTGCCAGCAGCTTAGGGTCCAGCGGGGGATACGAGACCCAGTACTTC. Translation: CASSLGSSGGYETQYF.

The V and J genes are TRBV7-9 and TRBJ1-4; 10 bases are shared with TRBD1. CDR1 and CDR2 from the germline V gene are SEHNR and FQNEAQ (reference sequence). Unmatched junction bases numbered 10, after V lost 8 bases and J lost 1 base. CDR3 length equals 17 residues. The CDR3 region is CASGGQGEEETNEKLFF. The CDR3 DNA sequence: TGTGCCAGCGGCGGACAGGGGGAAGAGGAAACTAATGAAAAACTGTTTTTT.

The CDR3 is CASSLRVDQPQHF. As DNA, the CDR3 is TGTGCCAGCAGCTTGCGTGTCGATCAGCCCCAGCATTTT. The chain couples TRBV3-1 to TRBJ1-5; D uncertain. CDR1 is LGHDT, CDR2 YNNKEL, per germline (reference sequence). The CDR3 is made up of 13 amino acids. Trimming pared 5 bases from V and 5 bases from J, leaving 10 bases between.

This clonotype was found a few times. CDR3 nucleotides: TGTGCCAGCAGCCTACGTCGAGGGACGGCCCCTTGGAGCTACACCTTC. It encodes CASSLRRGTAPWSYTF. The genes are TRBV5-6 and TRBJ1-2, with TRBD1 as a possible D gene (5 bases). Germline V gene lookup returns CDR1 SGHDT and CDR2 YYEEEE. This CDR3 is 16 amino acids long. The ends were cut back, 4 bases at V and 9 bases at J, with 25 bases in the middle.

This clonotype was observed once. In DNA form, the CDR3 reads TGTGCCAGCAGCAACAGGGGGTTGGAAACCGGGGAGCTGTTTTTT. It encodes CASSNRGLETGELFF. The rearrangement uses TRBV6-2 or TRBV6-3 and TRBJ2-2; 8 nucleotides match TRBD1. The CDR3 totals 15 residues. The germline V gene encodes CDR1 MNHEY and CDR2 SVGEGT. Losses at the gene ends were 6 bases for V and 5 bases for J; bases not matched to a gene: 8.

Only a few counts were recorded for this clonotype. The chain carries TRBV7-9 and TRBJ2-6, with D possibly matching TRBD2 (5 bases). Germline V gene sequence: CDR1 SEHNR, CDR2 FQNEAQ (reference sequence). V shed 1 base and J shed 2 bases, with 9 bases lying between them. The CDR3 covers 16 residues. The CDR3 sequence: CASSLGGVAGANVLTF. CDR3 nucleotides: TGTGCCAGCAGCTTAGGGGGAGTAGCTGGGGCCAACGTCCTGACTTTC.

The chain joins TRBV6-5 to TRBJ1-1, with a weak D call TRBD1 (6 bases). CDR1 is MNHEY, CDR2 SVGAGI, per germline. V was trimmed by 2 bases and J by 7 bases, leaving 8 bases between them. The CDR3 length is 12 residues. CDR3 sequence (DNA): TGTGCCAGCAGTTACGGGGGCTATGAAGCTTTCTTT. Its protein is CASSYGGYEAFF.

This CDR3 reads CASSDFGDRVQVAKNIQYF. The DNA of the CDR3 is TGTGCCAGCAGTGATTTCGGGGACAGGGTCCAGGTAGCCAAAAACATTCAGTACTTC. The V and J genes are TRBV6-1 and TRBJ2-4, with 9 nucleotides matching TRBD1. CDR1 MNHNS and CDR2 SASEGT come from the germline V gene. Trimming at V came to 3 bases and at J to 0 bases, leaving 12 bases not matched to a gene. The CDR3 runs to 19 residues.

The chain joins TRBV12-3 or TRBV12-4 to TRBJ2-7; D tentatively reads TRBD1 or TRBD2 (5 bases each). The CDR3 sequence is 13 residues long. V shed 6 bases and J shed 7 bases, with 16 bases lying between them. In nucleotides, the CDR3 is TGTGCCAGCAGCCATCATGGGGACCTGGAGCAGTACTTC. Its translation is CASSHHGDLEQYF.

This chain uses TRBV21-1 with TRBJ2-5; TRBD1, as called in the table, went unchecked against the DNA. TRBV21-1 is an annotated pseudogene. The CDR3 is 15 residues long. The chain's CDR3 is CASSGQQGAYETQYF. The CDR3 bases are TGTGCCAGCAGCGGACAACAGGGGGCATACGAGACCCAGTACTTC.

CDR3 sequence reads: CASSLTGYTNYGYTF. CDR3 nucleotides: TGCGCCAGCAGCCTTACGGGGTACACTAACTATGGCTACACCTTC. The J gene is TRBJ1-2, the V gene TRBV4-1; D is uncertain. There are 15 residues in the CDR3. Trimming pared 4 bases from V and 0 bases from J, leaving 12 bases between. Germline CDR1 MGHRA, CDR2 YSYEKL.